This TCR beta chain came from a study of shared clonotypes between healthy human individuals. The overall study: Aged 18 to 49, the donors were two women and a few men.

Using immunoSEQ multiplex PCR, the repertoire was profiled, and TCRdb retains in-frame clones only, with some absent. The sample has about 2.3 million clones; around 92% are singletons. CDR1 is MNHEY and CDR2 is SVGAGI in the germline V gene. Trimming took off 11 bases at V and 5 bases at J, with 22 bases between the two ends. The CDR3 runs 14 residues. This sequence was found in a man younger than 30 in good health. Some clones in this sample may be carry-over from other donors' samples. Sequencing was performed on naive CD4+ T cells from PBMCs. Subset meaning: CD45RA+ positively selected. The gene calls are TRBV6-5 and TRBJ2-7; D could derive from TRBD1 or TRBD2 (6 bases each). The CDR3 DNA follows: TGTGCCGCCCGGGGCCGGGGGCTTTGGAACGAGCAGTACTTC. Protein product: CAARGRGLWNEQYF.